These 32 T cell receptor beta chains originate from one sample sequenced in a study of cytomegalovirus exposure and HLA in healthy donors. PCR employed 60 Vbeta and 13 Jbeta primers. The assay was immunoSEQ multiplex PCR, and TCRdb's table has in-frame clones only and misses some. The sample carries around 110,000 clones, roughly 82% recorded once. The sequenced material came from PBMCs. The origin of the receptors is a male donor in good health and CMV-seronegative.

V is TRBV29-1 and J is TRBJ2-3, with 7 bases matching TRBD1. The CDR3 has 12 residues. Germline loops: CDR1 SQVTM, CDR2 ANQGSEA. V was pared by 4 bases and J by 6 bases, with 4 bases of the junction left unmatched. CDR3: CSVGQGADTQYF. Here the CDR3 DNA reads TGCAGCGTTGGACAGGGCGCCGATACGCAGTATTTT.

The chain uses TRBV7-2 and TRBJ2-3, with a tentative D call TRBD2 (7 bases). The germline CDR1 and CDR2 sequences are SGHTA and FQGNSA. Trimming removed 4 bases at V and 3 bases at J, with 26 bases between. The CDR3 has 19 residues. CDR3 in amino acids: CASSSGLGGGVVSTDTQYF. For the CDR3, the DNA is TGTGCCAGCAGCTCCGGACTAGGGGGAGGGGTGGTAAGTACAGATACGCAGTATTTT.

The CDR3 DNA follows: TGTGCCAGCAGTTCTAGATCCAATGAGCAGTTCTTC. It codes for CASSSRSNEQFF. The gene calls are TRBV27 and TRBJ2-1; D call uncertain. V shed 4 bases and J shed 6 bases, with 7 bases lying between them. The CDR3 has 12 residues. Per germline, CDR1 MNHEY and CDR2 SMNVEV (reference sequence).

This clone appeared a single time. Written as DNA, the CDR3 is TGTGCCAGCAGAGGGACAGGGGGTCTCGAACATGAAGCTTTCTTT. Protein sequence: CASRGTGGLEHEAFF. The V gene is TRBV25-1, the J gene TRBJ1-1; TRBD1 matches 11 bases. V shed 6 bases, J shed 7 bases, and the junction held 10 bases outside the gene matches. This CDR3 has 15 amino acids. Looked up from germline, CDR1 is MGHDK and CDR2 is SYGVNS.

The chain combines TRBV4-1 with TRBJ2-2, with D perhaps TRBD1 (6 bases). V shed 1 base and J shed 5 bases, with 23 bases lying between them. From germline, CDR1 is MGHRA and CDR2 YSYEKL. The CDR3 covers 19 residues. The chain's CDR3 is CASSQATIEQGAFTGELFF. The CDR3 region has the DNA TGCGCCAGCAGCCAAGCAACGATAGAACAGGGAGCCTTTACCGGGGAGCTGTTTTTT.

This chain links TRBV4-1 with TRBJ1-1; D remains ambiguous. The CDR3 is 13 amino acids. Trimming shortened V by 1 base and J by 6 bases, and 9 bases separated the two germline ends. Looked up from germline, CDR1 is MGHRA and CDR2 is YSYEKL. The CDR3 is CASSQAGVPEAFF. The CDR3 DNA reads TGCGCCAGCAGCCAAGCCGGGGTACCTGAAGCTTTCTTT.

This clone was detected once. This chain connects TRBV5-1 to TRBJ2-5; 8 bases align to TRBD2. The end of the DNA fits TRBJ2-7 better, so the J call may be wrong. CDR3 length: 15 amino acids. CDR1 is SGHRS and CDR2 is YFSETQ in the germline V gene. CDR3 region: CASSLGTSGAYEQYF. In nucleotides, the CDR3 is TGCGCCAGCAGCTTAGGTACTAGCGGAGCCTACGAGCAGTACTTC.

The chain couples TRBV4-2 to TRBJ1-5; perhaps TRBD1 as D (5 bases). The V end lost 0 bases, the J end lost 2 bases, and 14 bases lay between the germline ends. This CDR3 spans 17 amino acids. Germline values: CDR1 LGHNA, CDR2 YNFKEQ. DNA for the CDR3: TGTGCCAGCAGCCAAGAGTGGATCCCCAGGGGCAATCAGCCCCAGCATTTT. It is translated as CASSQEWIPRGNQPQHF.

CDR3 DNA sequence: TGCGCCAGCAGCCAGGACAGCTATGGCTACACCTTC. Residues: CASSQDSYGYTF. This chain joins TRBV10-2 and TRBJ1-2, with a weak D call TRBD1 (6 bases). With 6 bases removed from V and 4 bases from J, the gap between germline ends came to 9 bases. This CDR3 spans 12 amino acids. Germline V gene data show CDR1 as WSHSY and CDR2 as SAAADI.

The rearrangement uses TRBV27 and TRBJ1-5; 9 bases align to TRBD1. In germline, CDR1 is MNHEY, CDR2 SMNVEV (reference sequence). The J segment lost 6 bases and the V segment lost 3 bases, leaving 3 bases of the junction unmatched. CDR3 length equals 14 residues. CDR3 nucleotide sequence: TGTGCCAGCAGTTTGACAGGGGGGACTCAGCCCCAGCATTTT. Protein product: CASSLTGGTQPQHF.

V usage is TRBV18 and J usage is TRBJ2-1, with D unresolved. V gave up 6 bases and J gave up 4 bases, with 16 bases separating them. Looked up from germline, CDR1 is KGHSH and CDR2 is LQKENI. The CDR3 has 15 amino acids. The CDR3: CASSLRQNSYNEQFF. The CDR3 coding sequence is TGTGCCAGCTCCCTCAGACAAAACTCGTACAATGAGCAGTTCTTC.

J is TRBJ1-3 and V is TRBV10-2; no definite D call. Trimming removed 8 bases at V and 0 bases at J, with 14 bases between. CDR1 and CDR2 from the germline V gene are WSHSY and SAAADI. The CDR3 spans 15 residues. The CDR3 DNA reads as TGCGCCAGCCACCCGGGATCTAGCTCTGGAAACACCATATATTTT. Protein product: CASHPGSSSGNTIYF.

The chain couples TRBV5-1 to TRBJ2-5; D perhaps matches TRBD2 (6 bases). V was pared by 4 bases and J by 5 bases, with 21 bases between. The CDR3 totals 16 residues. Germline V gives CDR1 SGHRS, CDR2 YFSETQ. CDR3 amino acids: CASSEMVGLSGETQYF. The CDR3 coding sequence is TGCGCCAGCAGCGAAATGGTGGGACTCTCCGGGGAGACCCAGTACTTC.

The chain links TRBV15 to TRBJ2-7; 10 bases align to TRBD1. The trim removed 0 bases at V and 3 bases at J, leaving 5 bases unmatched. CDR3 length: 16 residues. Germline lookup yields CDR1 LNHNV and CDR2 YYDKDF (reference sequence). CDR3 loop: CATSRDPRTGGYEQYF. The CDR3 nucleotides are TGTGCCACCAGCAGAGATCCCCGGACAGGGGGCTACGAGCAGTACTTC.

The chain employs TRBV30 and TRBJ2-1, with D uncertain. Germline CDR1 reads GTSNPN; CDR2 reads SVGIG (reference sequence). The ends were cut back, 4 bases at V and 5 bases at J, with 12 bases in the middle. The CDR3 covers 13 residues. The CDR3 here is CAWKWRNNNEQFF. The CDR3 nucleotides are TGTGCCTGGAAATGGCGGAACAACAATGAGCAGTTCTTC.

A remark on this clone: A read error may account for a junction end that differs from germline. The CDR3 loop reads CASNQGSSGRGLDEQYF. The CDR3 DNA sequence: TGTGCCAGCAACCAAGGTTCTAGTGGGAGGGGACTTGACGAGCAGTACTTC. This chain links TRBV4-2 with TRBJ2-7; 7 bases match TRBD2. The CDR3 runs 17 residues. The germline gives CDR1 LGHNA, CDR2 YNFKEQ.

This chain links TRBV4-1 with TRBJ1-2; TRBD1 matches at 11 bases. Germline lookup yields CDR1 MGHRA and CDR2 YSYEKL. This CDR3 spans 15 amino acids. Trimming at V came to 0 bases and at J to 4 bases, leaving 1 base not matched to a gene. The CDR3 bases are TGCGCCAGCAGCCAAGAAGGGACAGGGGGCTATGGCTACACCTTC. It yields the protein CASSQEGTGGYGYTF.

This chain links TRBV5-1 with TRBJ2-7, with 9 bases fitting TRBD1. There are 15 residues in the CDR3. The junction had 8 bases not matched to a gene; V was cut back by 4 bases and J by 3 bases. Germline CDR1 and CDR2: SGHRS and YFSETQ. CDR3 bases: TGCGCCAGCAGCCCGGACAGGGGTGTAAACTACGAGCAGTACTTC. It codes for CASSPDRGVNYEQYF.

The chain couples TRBV6-5 to TRBJ2-7, with D uncertain. The CDR3 runs 11 residues. V gave up 8 bases and J gave up 5 bases, with 10 bases separating them. The V gene's germline CDR1 is MNHEY and CDR2 SVGAGI. The CDR3 is CASPKSHEQYF. CDR3 DNA: TGTGCCAGCCCCAAAAGCCACGAGCAGTACTTC.

The chain carries TRBV6-5 and TRBJ1-2; unclear D gene. The CDR3 is made up of 15 amino acids. Deletions cut 7 bases from V and 8 bases from J, with 23 bases between. Germline V gene lookup returns CDR1 MNHEY and CDR2 SVGAGI. The CDR3 loop is CASTPTPGRGLGYTF. The CDR3, as DNA: TGTGCCAGCACCCCCACCCCGGGCCGGGGTCTGGGCTACACCTTC.

The V and J genes are TRBV27 and TRBJ1-2; 7 nucleotides align to TRBD1. V lost 2 bases and J lost 2; bases outside the gene matches: 2. The CDR3 is 14 residues long. Germline loops: CDR1 MNHEY, CDR2 SMNVEV (reference sequence). The CDR3 loop is CASSLAGGNYGYTF. The DNA of the CDR3 is TGTGCCAGCAGTTTAGCAGGGGGGAACTATGGCTACACCTTC.

V usage is TRBV6-5 and J usage is TRBJ2-7, with TRBD2 matching 7 bases. The CDR3 sequence is 14 residues long. Germline CDR1 MNHEY, CDR2 SVGAGI. V dropped 3 bases and J dropped 0; count of bases not matched to a gene: 2. The CDR3 reads CASSYGTISYEQYF. The CDR3 DNA is TGTGCCAGCAGTTATGGGACTATCTCCTACGAGCAGTACTTC.

This clone was observed once. The rearrangement links TRBV4-2 to TRBJ2-7, with a tentative D call TRBD2 (5 bases). CDR1 and CDR2 from the germline V gene are LGHNA and YNFKEQ. V was pared by 4 bases and J by 3 bases, with 10 bases between. CDR3 length: 13 amino acids. CDR3 DNA sequence: TGTGCCAGCAGCCCCGGGAAAGACTACGAGCAGTACTTC. Its protein is CASSPGKDYEQYF.

The rearrangement links TRBV11-2 to TRBJ1-5; a weak D match, TRBD1 (6 bases). The germline gives CDR1 SGHAT, CDR2 FQNNGV. The CDR3 contains 14 residues. V gave up 5 bases and J gave up 7 bases, with 15 bases separating them. DNA of the CDR3: TGTGCCAGCAGCGCGGACAGAAGGAGGCAGCCCCAGCATTTT. It codes for CASSADRRRQPQHF.

The chain has TRBV9 and TRBJ2-1; TRBD2 matches at 10 bases. There are 17 residues in the CDR3. V lost 3 bases to trimming and J lost 2 bases; unmatched junction nucleotides: 8. Germline V gives CDR1 SGDLS, CDR2 YYNGEE. This CDR3 is CASSGGPAGGPYNEQFF. The DNA for the CDR3 is TGTGCCAGCAGCGGTGGTCCAGCGGGAGGGCCCTACAATGAGCAGTTCTTC.

J is TRBJ1-5 and V is TRBV9; D may be TRBD1 (6 bases). There are 13 residues in the CDR3. Trimming pared 3 bases from V and 3 bases from J, leaving 7 bases between. CDR1 and CDR2 (germline): SGDLS, YYNGEE. CDR3 sequence reads: CASSEGVNQPQHF. CDR3 in DNA: TGTGCCAGCAGCGAGGGGGTCAATCAGCCCCAGCATTTT.

This clone appeared a few times. This chain links TRBV7-8 with TRBJ1-1; weak D call: TRBD1 (5 bases). The CDR3 runs 15 residues. The germline CDR1 and CDR2 sequences are SGHVS and FQNEAQ. V shed 3 bases and J shed 4 bases, with 15 bases lying between them. The CDR3 nucleotides read TGTGCCAGCAGCTTGGCTACGGGGGGAACCACTGAAGCTTTCTTT. This encodes CASSLATGGTTEAFF.

The chain recombines TRBV18 with TRBJ1-5; 7 bases map to TRBD1. CDR1 KGHSH and CDR2 LQKENI come from the germline V gene. The CDR3 extends over 15 amino acids. V gave up 6 bases and J gave up 4 bases; unmatched junction bases: 9. In DNA form, the CDR3 reads TGTGCCAGCTCCCTTGGACAGGCCGATAATCAGCCCCAGCATTTT. Translated: CASSLGQADNQPQHF.

This chain uses TRBV13 with TRBJ2-1, with D maybe TRBD2 (6 bases). Germline-derived CDR1 and CDR2 are PRHDT and FYEKMQ (reference sequence). V gave up 5 bases and J gave up 3 bases, with 14 bases separating them. The CDR3 spans 15 residues. Written as DNA, the CDR3 is TGTGCCAGCAGCACCTGGGTAGCGGACTACAATGAGCAGTTCTTC. Translating it yields CASSTWVADYNEQFF.

This chain uses TRBV25-1 with TRBJ2-5; tentative D call: TRBD1 (7 bases). V was pared by 4 bases and J by 5 bases, with 26 bases between. The V gene's germline CDR1 is MGHDK and CDR2 SYGVNS. The CDR3 contains 18 residues. CDR3 DNA: TGTGCCAGCAGTGTCAGGGGGGTATACGGATCTCCCGGTGAGACCCAGTACTTC. This translates into CASSVRGVYGSPGETQYF.

J is TRBJ2-3 and V is TRBV19, with 8 bases aligning to TRBD1. Germline CDR1 reads LNHDA; CDR2 reads SQIVND (reference sequence). This CDR3 contains 14 residues. V lost 6 bases, J lost 3 bases, and 5 bases stayed unmatched. The CDR3 DNA follows: TGTGCCAGTAGGAGACAGGGGAGGACAGATACGCAGTATTTT. Protein sequence: CASRRQGRTDTQYF.

The chain carries TRBV11-2 and TRBJ2-5; TRBD2 matches 8 bases. Germline CDR1 is SGHAT and CDR2 is FQNNGV. V was pared by 0 bases and J by 2 bases, with 17 bases of the junction left unmatched. The CDR3 spans 20 residues. The CDR3 DNA reads TGTGCCAGCAGCTTAGAGTATACTTTGGCGGGAGGAGGGACTCAAGAGACCCAGTACTTC. This gives the protein CASSLEYTLAGGGTQETQYF. The full variable domain, with the rest looked up from reference TRBV11-2 and TRBJ2-5, is EAGVAQSPRYKIIEKRQSVAFWCNPISGHATLYWYQQILGQGPKLLIQFQNNGVVDDSQLPKDRFSAERLKGVDSTLKIQPAKLEDSAVYLCASSLEYTLAGGGTQETQYFGPGTRLLVL.